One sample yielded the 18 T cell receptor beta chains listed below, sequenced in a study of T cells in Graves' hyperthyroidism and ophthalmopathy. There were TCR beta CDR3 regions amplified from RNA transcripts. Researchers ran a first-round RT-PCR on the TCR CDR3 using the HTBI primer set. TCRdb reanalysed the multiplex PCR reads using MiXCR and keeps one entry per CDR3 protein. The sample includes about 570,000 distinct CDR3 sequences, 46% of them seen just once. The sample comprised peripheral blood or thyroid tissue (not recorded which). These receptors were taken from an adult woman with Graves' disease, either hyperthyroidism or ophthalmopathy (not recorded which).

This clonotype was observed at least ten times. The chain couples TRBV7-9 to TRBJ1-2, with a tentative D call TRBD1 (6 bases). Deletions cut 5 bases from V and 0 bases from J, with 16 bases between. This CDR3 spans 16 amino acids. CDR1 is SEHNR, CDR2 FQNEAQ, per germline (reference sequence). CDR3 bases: TGTGCCAGCAGCACTCGACGGGGGCGAGCTAACTATGGCTACACCTTC. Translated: CASSTRRGRANYGYTF.

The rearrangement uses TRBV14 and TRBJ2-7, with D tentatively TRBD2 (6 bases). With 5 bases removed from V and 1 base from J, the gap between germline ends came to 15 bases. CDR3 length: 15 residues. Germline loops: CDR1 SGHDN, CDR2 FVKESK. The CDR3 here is CASSLSGLGSYEQYF. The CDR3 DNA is TGTGCCAGCAGCTTATCGGGACTCGGTTCCTACGAGCAGTACTTC.

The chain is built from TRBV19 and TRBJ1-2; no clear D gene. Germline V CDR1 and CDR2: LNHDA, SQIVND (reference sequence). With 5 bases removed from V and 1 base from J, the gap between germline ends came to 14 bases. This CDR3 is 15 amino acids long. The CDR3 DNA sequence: TGTGCCAGTAGTTTGTCAGGAACCCTTAACTATGGCTACACCTTC. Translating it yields CASSLSGTLNYGYTF.

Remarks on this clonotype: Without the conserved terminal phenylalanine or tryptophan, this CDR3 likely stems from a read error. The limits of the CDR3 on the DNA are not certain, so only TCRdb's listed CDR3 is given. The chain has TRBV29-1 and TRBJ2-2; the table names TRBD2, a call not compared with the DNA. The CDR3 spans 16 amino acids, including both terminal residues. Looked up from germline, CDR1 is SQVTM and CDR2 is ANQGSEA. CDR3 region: CSVEDGGGGIAGERFS.

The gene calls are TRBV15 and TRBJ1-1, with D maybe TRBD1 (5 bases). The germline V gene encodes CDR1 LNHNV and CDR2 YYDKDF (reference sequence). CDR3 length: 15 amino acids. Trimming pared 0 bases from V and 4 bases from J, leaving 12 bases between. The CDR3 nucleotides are TGTGCCACCAGCAGAGACAGGGACGGGGGCACTGAAGCTTTCTTT. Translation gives CATSRDRDGGTEAFF.

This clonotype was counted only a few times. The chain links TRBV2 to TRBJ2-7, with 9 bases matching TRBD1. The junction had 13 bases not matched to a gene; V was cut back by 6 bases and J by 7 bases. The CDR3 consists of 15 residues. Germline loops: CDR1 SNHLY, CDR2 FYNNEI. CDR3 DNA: TGTGCCAGCAGCGTGGGACAGGGAGCCTACAATGAGCAGTACTTC. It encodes CASSVGQGAYNEQYF.

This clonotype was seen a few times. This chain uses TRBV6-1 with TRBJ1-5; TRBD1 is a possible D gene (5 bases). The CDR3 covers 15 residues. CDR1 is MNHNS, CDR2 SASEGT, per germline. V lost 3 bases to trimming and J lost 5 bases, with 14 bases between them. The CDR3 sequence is CASSEALGLDQPQHF. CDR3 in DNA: TGTGCCAGCAGTGAGGCCCTGGGACTGGATCAGCCCCAGCATTTT.

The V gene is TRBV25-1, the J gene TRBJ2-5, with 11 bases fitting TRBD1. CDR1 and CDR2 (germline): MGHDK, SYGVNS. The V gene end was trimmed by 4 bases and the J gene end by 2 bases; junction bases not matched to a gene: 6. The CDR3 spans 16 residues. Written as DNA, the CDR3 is TGTGCCAGCAGTGGGTCGGACAGGGGGCAGCAAGAGACCCAGTACTTC. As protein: CASSGSDRGQQETQYF.

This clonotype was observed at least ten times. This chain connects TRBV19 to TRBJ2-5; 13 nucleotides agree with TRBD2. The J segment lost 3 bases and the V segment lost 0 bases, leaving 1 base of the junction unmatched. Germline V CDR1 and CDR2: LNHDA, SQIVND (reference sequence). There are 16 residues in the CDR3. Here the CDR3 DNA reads TGTGCCAGTAGTATAGAGGGACTAGCGGGAAAAGAGACCCAGTACTTC. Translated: CASSIEGLAGKETQYF.

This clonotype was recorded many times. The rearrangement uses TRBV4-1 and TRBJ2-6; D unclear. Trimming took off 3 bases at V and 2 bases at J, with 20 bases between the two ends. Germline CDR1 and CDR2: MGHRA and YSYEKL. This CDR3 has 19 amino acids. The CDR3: CASSHLSSALVAGANVLTF. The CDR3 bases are TGCGCCAGCAGCCACCTTTCGTCGGCCTTGGTGGCTGGGGCCAACGTCCTGACTTTC.

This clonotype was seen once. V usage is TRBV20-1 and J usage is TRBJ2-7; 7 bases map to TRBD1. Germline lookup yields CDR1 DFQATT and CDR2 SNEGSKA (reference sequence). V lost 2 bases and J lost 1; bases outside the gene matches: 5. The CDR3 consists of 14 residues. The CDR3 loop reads CSARRDSASYEQYF. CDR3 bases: TGCAGTGCTAGACGGGACAGCGCATCCTACGAGCAGTACTTC.

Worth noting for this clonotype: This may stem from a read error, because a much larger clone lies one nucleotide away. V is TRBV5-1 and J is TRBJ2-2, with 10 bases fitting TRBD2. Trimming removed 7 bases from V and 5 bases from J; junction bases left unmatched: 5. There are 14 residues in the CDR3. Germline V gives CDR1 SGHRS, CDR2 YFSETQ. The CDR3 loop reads CASHTSGKTGELFF. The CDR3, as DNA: TGCGCCAGCCACACTAGCGGGAAAACCGGGGAGCTGTTTTTT.

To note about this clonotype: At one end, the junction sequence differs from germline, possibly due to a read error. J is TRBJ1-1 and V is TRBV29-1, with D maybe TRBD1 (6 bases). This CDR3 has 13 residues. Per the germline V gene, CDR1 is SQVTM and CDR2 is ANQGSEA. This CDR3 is CSGAEGGDTEAFF. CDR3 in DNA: TGCAGCGGGGCGGAGGGGGGGGACACTGAAGCCTTCTTT.

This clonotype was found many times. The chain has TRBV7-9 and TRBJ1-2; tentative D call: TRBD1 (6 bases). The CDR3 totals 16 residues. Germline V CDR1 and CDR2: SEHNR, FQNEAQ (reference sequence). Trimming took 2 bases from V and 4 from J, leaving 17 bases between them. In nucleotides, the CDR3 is TGTGCCAGCAGCTTATCCTACAGGGACTCTTCCTATGGCTACACCTTC. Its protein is CASSLSYRDSSYGYTF.

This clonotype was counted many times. Here the CDR3 reads CASSLTRSGANVLTF. DNA of the CDR3: TGCGCCAGCAGCTTGACCCGCTCTGGGGCCAACGTCCTGACTTTC. The chain uses TRBV5-1 and TRBJ2-6; D is uncertain. The V end lost 1 base, the J end lost 0 bases, and 5 bases lay between the germline ends. The CDR3 covers 15 residues. Germline CDR1 reads SGHRS; CDR2 reads YFSETQ.

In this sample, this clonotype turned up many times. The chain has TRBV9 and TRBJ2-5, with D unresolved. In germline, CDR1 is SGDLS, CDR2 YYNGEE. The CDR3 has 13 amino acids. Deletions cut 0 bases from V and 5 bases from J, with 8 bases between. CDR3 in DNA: TGTGCCAGCAGCGTAGGGGGTCGGGAGACCCAGTACTTC. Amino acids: CASSVGGRETQYF.

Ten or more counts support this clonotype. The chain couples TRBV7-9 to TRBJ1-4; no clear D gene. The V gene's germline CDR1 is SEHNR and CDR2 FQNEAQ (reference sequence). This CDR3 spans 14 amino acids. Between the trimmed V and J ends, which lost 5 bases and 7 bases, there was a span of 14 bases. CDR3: CASSPPVTGEKLFF. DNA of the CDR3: TGTGCCAGCAGCCCACCAGTGACGGGTGAAAAACTGTTTTTT.

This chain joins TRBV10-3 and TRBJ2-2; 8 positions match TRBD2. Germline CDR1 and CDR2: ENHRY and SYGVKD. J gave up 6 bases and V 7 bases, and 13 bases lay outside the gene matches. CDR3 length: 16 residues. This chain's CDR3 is CAIKSIAGSMAGELFF. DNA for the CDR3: TGTGCCATCAAATCCATAGCGGGATCGATGGCCGGGGAGCTGTTTTTT.